Below, one T cell receptor (beta chain) is given with its context. The CDR3 covers 13 residues. Germline CDR1 SGHRS, CDR2 YFSETQ. V was cut by 0 bases and J by 5 bases, with 9 bases left in between. These data come from a study of blood T cell repertoires in COVID-19. Study-level background: The analysed material was cDNA or gDNA that came from T cells, B-cell-depleted T cells, or PBMCs.

Authors' methods: Nucleated cell number was recorded as an estimate derived from reference gene primer amplification. Assay used: immunoSEQ multiplex PCR; TCRdb lists only in-frame clones, some missing. The DNA was the basis for D and trimming; V, J and clone size are from that table. The table includes approximately 100,000 clones, around 90% detected once. This sequence was found in a man over 45 with acute or convalescent COVID-19. This chain links TRBV5-1 with TRBJ2-7, with D possibly being TRBD1 (6 bases). Material for sequencing was peripheral blood. CDR3: CASSLDRADEQYF. CDR3 bases: TGCGCCAGCAGCTTGGACAGGGCCGACGAGCAGTACTTC.